This entry is about one T cell receptor (beta chain). This record comes from a study of T cell responses to AZD1222 COVID-19 vaccine. The CDR3 runs 14 residues. Germline V gives CDR1 MNHEY, CDR2 SVGAGI. V dropped 6 bases and J dropped 4 bases, with 12 bases sitting between them. Repertoires were generated with immunoSEQ multiplex PCR, while TCRdb's copy carries only in-frame clones and drops some. This sample has 110,000 to 150,000 clones, with roughly 92% found just once. This sample comprised peripheral blood, obtained on day 0 of AZD1222 vaccination. This receptor was taken from an adult in good health. The rearrangement links TRBV6-5 to TRBJ2-2, with a possible D match to TRBD1 (6 bases). DNA for the CDR3: TGTGCCAGCAGCCATCAGGGGCTCACCGGGGAGCTGTTTTTT. Translated, it gives CASSHQGLTGELFF.